One sample yielded the 26 T cell receptor beta chains listed below, sequenced in a study of Ad26.COV2.S vaccination and SARS-CoV-2 variants. Libraries were prepared by immunoSEQ multiplex PCR; TCRdb keeps only in-frame clonotypes and omits some of them. The table records about 250,000 clones, approximately 87% of them present only once. Documented treatment: 15 to 20 received Ad26.COV2.S at low or high dose, single or two shots; about 5 received placebo; per-sample allocation not given. Material that was analyzed had been drawn on day 63 after the first vaccine or placebo injection. The sample was peripheral blood, taken in a trial of Ad26.COV2.S vaccine versus placebo. The receptors come from a person between 18 and 65 years old who received the Ad26.COV2.S COVID-19 vaccine or a placebo.

CDR3: CASSTRQGNYGYTF. As DNA, the CDR3 is TGTGCCAGCAGTACCCGACAGGGCAACTATGGCTACACCTTC. The gene calls are TRBV2 and TRBJ1-2, with TRBD1 matching over 7 bases. Germline V gene data show CDR1 as SNHLY and CDR2 as FYNNEI. This CDR3 comprises 14 residues. J gave up 2 bases and V 5 bases, and 5 bases lay outside the gene matches.

The rearrangement joins TRBV2 to TRBJ1-6, with a weak D call TRBD1 (6 bases). This CDR3 has 14 amino acids. CDR1 is SNHLY, CDR2 FYNNEI, per germline. V gave up 5 bases and J gave up 6 bases, with 11 bases separating them. CDR3 amino acids: CASSYRAGNSPLHF. The DNA of the CDR3 is TGTGCCAGCAGTTACAGGGCGGGTAATTCACCCCTCCACTTT.

Here the CDR3 reads CASSSLGDKHRGYTF. In DNA, the CDR3 is TGTGCCAGCAGCTCCTTAGGGGACAAACACCGTGGCTACACCTTC. V and J are TRBV6-2 or TRBV6-3 and TRBJ1-2; tentatively, D is TRBD1 (6 bases). This CDR3 comprises 15 residues. Per germline, CDR1 MNHEY and CDR2 SVGEGT. V was cut by 6 bases and J by 7 bases, with 21 bases left in between.

The rearrangement links TRBV3-1 (or the pseudogene TRBV3-2) to TRBJ1-4; D gene unclear. The CDR3 consists of 16 residues. From germline, CDR1 is LGHDT and CDR2 YNNKEL (reference sequence). V lost 3 bases to trimming and J lost 5 bases, with 16 bases between them. The CDR3 region is CASSHSALGGNEKLFF. CDR3 nucleotides: TGTGCCAGCAGCCACTCAGCACTGGGTGGCAATGAAAAACTGTTTTTT.

This clone was seen once. The rearrangement joins TRBV30 to TRBJ2-1; tentatively, D is TRBD1 (6 bases). Germline V gene sequence: CDR1 GTSNPN, CDR2 SVGIG (reference sequence). The CDR3 totals 14 residues. V was trimmed by 2 bases and J by 5 bases, leaving 13 bases between them. Here the CDR3 reads CAWSHAGTHNEQFF. The CDR3 region has the DNA TGTGCCTGGAGTCACGCCGGGACACACAATGAGCAGTTCTTC. Supplemented by reference TRBV30 and TRBJ2-1, the full variable domain reads SQTIHQWPATLVQPVGSPLSLECTVEGTSNPNLYWYRQAAGRGLQLLFYSVGIGQISSEVPQNLSASRPQDRQFILSSKKLLLSDSGFYLCAWSHAGTHNEQFFGPGTRLTVL.

CDR3 sequence: CASSSYINPQYF. DNA for the CDR3: TGTGCCAGCAGCTCCTACATCAATCCCCAGTACTTC. The chain employs TRBV28 and TRBJ2-7; no clear D gene. The V gene's germline CDR1 is MDHEN and CDR2 SYDVKM. CDR3 size: 12 residues. V lost 6 bases to trimming and J lost 10 bases, with 16 bases between them.

This chain joins TRBV28 and TRBJ2-3, with D possibly TRBD1 on 6 matching bases. The ends were cut back, 6 bases at V and 4 bases at J, with 20 bases in the middle. The germline CDR1 and CDR2 sequences are MDHEN and SYDVKM. The CDR3 spans 16 residues. The CDR3 bases are TGTGCCAGCAGCCACGGACAGCTGATGGGAGCAGATACGCAGTATTTT. Translated: CASSHGQLMGADTQYF.

This chain joins TRBV6-5 and TRBJ2-7, with D possibly matching TRBD2 (7 bases). V shed 7 bases and J shed 2 bases, with 18 bases lying between them. The CDR3 is made up of 15 amino acids. Germline loops: CDR1 MNHEY, CDR2 SVGAGI. CDR3 residues: CASNPGGTFAYEQYF. For the CDR3, the DNA is TGTGCCAGCAACCCGGGGGGCACTTTCGCCTACGAGCAGTACTTC.

Of note for this clone: Other nucleotide sequences from this sample produce the same CDR3. This chain connects TRBV5-5 to TRBJ1-2; a weak D match, TRBD1 (5 bases). This CDR3 spans 15 amino acids. Between the trimmed V and J ends, which lost 4 bases and 7 bases, there was a span of 20 bases. Germline CDR1 is SGHKS and CDR2 is YYEKEE (reference sequence). CDR3 sequence (DNA): TGTGCCAGCAGCCTAGGCCTCCAGGGAAGCTTTGGCTACACCTTC. It specifies CASSLGLQGSFGYTF.

The table lists this clone with a few counts. The chain has TRBV11-2 and TRBJ1-1, with D possibly matching TRBD1 (6 bases). Germline values: CDR1 SGHAT, CDR2 FQNNGV. V was cut by 4 bases and J by 5 bases, with 11 bases left in between. The CDR3 extends over 13 amino acids. The CDR3 DNA is TGTGCCAGCAGCTCTTTTCAGGGGACTGAAGCTTTCTTT. It encodes CASSSFQGTEAFF.

This chain uses TRBV11-2 with TRBJ2-1, with D maybe TRBD2 (6 bases). Germline V gene data show CDR1 as SGHAT and CDR2 as FQNNGV. V lost 0 bases, J lost 2 bases, and 11 bases lay in between. The CDR3 loop spans 16 amino acids. In DNA, the CDR3 is TGTGCCAGCAGCTTAGATTCGGGGACTGCCTACAATGAGCAGTTCTTC. Its translation is CASSLDSGTAYNEQFF.

V and J are TRBV28 and TRBJ2-7; 8 bases agree with TRBD2. In germline, CDR1 is MDHEN, CDR2 SYDVKM. Trimming cost V 1 base and J 3 bases; bases outside gene matches: 5. The CDR3 has 15 amino acids. CDR3 DNA sequence: TGTGCCAGCAGTTTATCGGCGGGAGGAGACTACGAGCAGTACTTC. Protein sequence: CASSLSAGGDYEQYF.

J is TRBJ1-1 and V is TRBV2; 7 nucleotides match TRBD1. The CDR3 spans 15 residues. The ends lost 6 bases at V and 3 bases at J; junction bases unmatched: 10. CDR1 is SNHLY and CDR2 is FYNNEI in the germline V gene. CDR3 bases: TGTGCCAGCAGCCCGGACAGGTCCCTGGACACTGAAGCTTTCTTT. Translation: CASSPDRSLDTEAFF.

The J gene is TRBJ1-3, the V gene TRBV7-2, with D hard to call. V dropped 5 bases and J dropped 2 bases, with 10 bases sitting between them. This CDR3 spans 14 amino acids. Per germline, CDR1 SGHTA and CDR2 FQGNSA. CDR3 loop: CASSLGLAGNTIYF. The CDR3 coding sequence is TGTGCCAGCAGCCTTGGGCTAGCTGGAAACACCATATATTTT.

The V and J genes are TRBV19 and TRBJ2-1; D may be TRBD1 or TRBD2 (6 bases each). The germline CDR1 and CDR2 sequences are LNHDA and SQIVND (reference sequence). V was trimmed by 3 bases and J by 7 bases, leaving 10 bases between them. The CDR3 covers 13 residues. DNA of the CDR3: TGTGCCAGTAGTATGGGGGGACATAATGAGCAGTTCTTC. Translated, it gives CASSMGGHNEQFF. The whole variable domain, remainder taken from reference TRBV19 and TRBJ2-1, is DGGITQSPKYLFRKEGQNVTLSCEQNLNHDAMYWYRQDPGQGLRLIYYSQIVNDFQKGDIAEGYSVSREKKESFPLTVTSAQKNPTAFYLCASSMGGHNEQFFGPGTRLTVL.

V is TRBV19 and J is TRBJ2-1; 10 nucleotides line up with TRBD1. Germline lookup yields CDR1 LNHDA and CDR2 SQIVND (reference sequence). V shed 5 bases, J shed 5 bases, and the junction held 9 bases outside the gene matches. The CDR3 loop spans 16 amino acids. CDR3 residues: CASSLTGTGEDNEQFF. The CDR3 DNA reads TGTGCCAGTAGTTTAACCGGGACAGGGGAGGACAATGAGCAGTTCTTC.

The chain has TRBV6-5 and TRBJ2-7, with 12 bases matching TRBD1. J lost 7 bases, V lost 6 bases, and 10 bases had no gene match. Germline CDR1 MNHEY, CDR2 SVGAGI. This CDR3 has 15 residues. CDR3 DNA sequence: TGTGCCAGCAGAAACCCGGGACAGGGGGCGTGGGAGCAGTACTTC. Its protein is CASRNPGQGAWEQYF.

The genes are TRBV19 and TRBJ2-6, with unresolved D. The V end lost 7 bases, the J end lost 0 bases, and 10 bases lay between the germline ends. This CDR3 region has 15 residues. Per germline, CDR1 LNHDA and CDR2 SQIVND (reference sequence). CDR3 sequence (DNA): TGTGCCAGTAATTACGTGAGCTCTGGGGCCAACGTCCTGACTTTC. Protein sequence: CASNYVSSGANVLTF.

The chain joins TRBV9 to TRBJ1-2; 7 bases align to TRBD1. V gave up 3 bases and J gave up 3 bases; unmatched junction bases: 8. CDR1 SGDLS and CDR2 YYNGEE come from the germline V gene. There are 15 residues in the CDR3. The CDR3 sequence is CASSAAPGGDYGYTF. The CDR3 region has the DNA TGTGCCAGCAGCGCCGCTCCAGGGGGGGACTATGGCTACACCTTC.

V usage is TRBV19 and J usage is TRBJ2-7; D remains ambiguous. V was pared by 1 base and J by 3 bases, with 7 bases between. The length of the CDR3 is 13 residues. Germline assignment: CDR1 LNHDA and CDR2 SQIVND (reference sequence). The CDR3 here is CASSIGNYYEQYF. CDR3 nucleotides: TGTGCCAGTAGTATAGGAAATTACTACGAGCAGTACTTC.

The CDR3 nucleotides read TGTGCCAGCAGTTACTCGATAATCTCCTACAATGAGCAGTTCTTC. Amino acids: CASSYSIISYNEQFF. The chain combines TRBV6-5 with TRBJ2-1, with D uncertain. CDR1 is MNHEY, CDR2 SVGAGI, per germline. The CDR3 length is 15 residues. V lost 0 bases to trimming and J lost 0 bases, with 6 bases between them.

This rearrangement joins TRBV4-1 to TRBJ2-3; perhaps TRBD2 as D (5 bases). The length of the CDR3 is 15 residues. Trimming took 4 bases from V and 4 from J, leaving 15 bases between them. Germline V gives CDR1 MGHRA, CDR2 YSYEKL. The CDR3 DNA sequence: TGCGCCAGCAGCCCCGGGGTTATCGGCCCAGATACGCAGTATTTT. Translating it yields CASSPGVIGPDTQYF.

With respect to this clone: This same CDR3 is encoded by further DNA sequences in the sample. The chain carries TRBV4-1 and TRBJ2-5, with D tentatively TRBD1 (6 bases). CDR1 and CDR2 (germline): MGHRA, YSYEKL. Trimming removed 4 bases at V and 4 bases at J, with 10 bases between. The CDR3 loop spans 13 amino acids. The CDR3 DNA reads TGCGCCAGCAGCCGAGGGGGTAGAGAGACCCAGTACTTC. It translates to CASSRGGRETQYF.

This chain links TRBV2 with TRBJ1-2; the D gene is possibly TRBD1 (5 bases). CDR3 length equals 14 residues. Germline CDR1 SNHLY, CDR2 FYNNEI. V lost 1 base to trimming and J lost 8 bases, with 14 bases between them. CDR3 loop: CASSEGDYLGGYTF. DNA for the CDR3: TGTGCCAGCAGTGAAGGGGACTATCTGGGAGGCTACACCTTC.

This chain joins TRBV11-3 and TRBJ2-2; 8 bases fit TRBD2. V trimming: 3 bases; J trimming: 0 bases; junction bases outside the gene matches: 0. The CDR3 covers 15 residues. Germline-derived CDR1 and CDR2 are SGHNT and YENEEA. CDR3 residues: CASSFSGANTGELFF. The CDR3 region has the DNA TGTGCCAGCAGCTTTAGCGGGGCGAACACCGGGGAGCTGTTTTTT.

This rearrangement joins TRBV6-6 to TRBJ1-2; 9 nucleotides align to TRBD1. Germline CDR1 reads MNHNY; CDR2 reads SVGAGI (reference sequence). V shed 2 bases, J shed 6 bases, and the junction held 4 bases outside the gene matches. This CDR3 has 14 amino acids. The CDR3 DNA follows: TGTGCCAGCAGTTACAGGAGGACAGGGGATGGCTACACCTTC. This translates into CASSYRRTGDGYTF.